This paragraph covers one T cell receptor beta chain sequence. The antigen is undetermined. These data originate in a study of shared clonotypes between healthy human individuals. As for the study in general: Those who served as donors were a couple of women and a few men between the ages of 18 and 49.

The data were produced by immunoSEQ multiplex PCR, yet TCRdb's version contains in-frame clones alone and is incomplete. The sample holds roughly 2.2 million clones, 85% to 95% seen once. Study outcomes and limitations: Memory subsets generally showed lower estimated richness than naive subsets.

Germline V CDR1 and CDR2: SNHLY, FYNNEI. The ends were cut back, 9 bases at V and 3 bases at J, with 15 bases in the middle. The CDR3 is 14 amino acids. This rearrangement joins TRBV2 to TRBJ1-3; D remains ambiguous. The origin of this receptor is a man aged 18-30 years in good health. Some clones in this sample may be carry-over from other donors' samples. The sample taken for sequencing was naive CD4+ T cells from PBMCs. The subset denotes: CD45RA+ positively selected. Written as DNA, the CDR3 is TGTGCCAGTCGTGCGGGAATCGTTGGAAACACCATATATTTT. It encodes CASRAGIVGNTIYF.